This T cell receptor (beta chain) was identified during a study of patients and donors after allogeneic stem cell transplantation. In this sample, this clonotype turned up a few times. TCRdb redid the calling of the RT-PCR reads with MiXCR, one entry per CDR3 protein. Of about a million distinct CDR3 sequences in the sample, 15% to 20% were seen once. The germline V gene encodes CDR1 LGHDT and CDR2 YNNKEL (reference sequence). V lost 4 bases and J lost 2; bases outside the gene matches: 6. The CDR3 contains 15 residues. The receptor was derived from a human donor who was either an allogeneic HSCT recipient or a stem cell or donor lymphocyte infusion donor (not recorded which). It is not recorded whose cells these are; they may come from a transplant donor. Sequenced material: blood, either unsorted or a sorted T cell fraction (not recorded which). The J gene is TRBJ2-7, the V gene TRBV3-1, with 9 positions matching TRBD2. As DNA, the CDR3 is TGTGCCAGCAGCCGCGGGGGGGCGCCGACCTACGAGCAGTACTTC. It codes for CASSRGGAPTYEQYF.